This entry features one T cell receptor beta chain sequence. This entry comes from a study of metastatic and nonmetastatic thyroid tumors. Every patient underwent thyroid surgery untreated. Trimming took 5 bases from V and 0 from J, leaving 9 bases between them. CDR3 length: 14 residues. The V gene's germline CDR1 is LGHNT and CDR2 FRNRAP. TCRdb re-analyzed the PCR reads through MiXCR. The sample contains roughly 20,000 clones, around 33% of which appear only once. The sample consisted of tumor tissue. The clonotype was recovered from a female donor with papillary thyroid cancer or a benign thyroid nodule (not recorded which). Some clones in this sample may be carry-over from other donors' samples. The chain links TRBV12-5 to TRBJ2-3; maybe TRBD2 (7 bases). CDR3 coding DNA: TGTGCTAGTGGTCCGGGGGGCAGCACAGATACGCAGTATTTT. Residues: CASGPGGSTDTQYF.